This entry lists 30 T cell receptor beta chains sequenced from one sample in a study of T cell responses to AZD1222 COVID-19 vaccine. Method: immunoSEQ multiplex PCR; TCRdb's copy keeps in-frame clones and lacks some. The table includes about 190,000 clones, about 92% detected once. Specimen: peripheral blood, collected on day 0 of AZD1222 vaccination. Receptors were obtained from an adult in good health.

Worth noting for this clone: The same CDR3 also results from other DNA sequences found in this sample. The rearrangement joins TRBV6-1 to TRBJ1-2, with 8 nucleotides matching TRBD1. The CDR3 length is 13 residues. Germline V gene data show CDR1 as MNHNS and CDR2 as SASEGT. Unmatched junction bases numbered 2, after V lost 0 bases and J lost 8 bases. CDR3 amino acids: CASSEAGTGGYTF. DNA of the CDR3: TGTGCCAGCAGTGAAGCGGGGACAGGCGGCTACACCTTC.

Only one count was recorded for this clone. The chain employs TRBV30 and TRBJ1-4; 8 bases map to TRBD1. Germline CDR1 and CDR2: GTSNPN and SVGIG (reference sequence). J lost 8 bases, V lost 5 bases, and 16 bases had no gene match. The CDR3 is 16 residues long. CDR3 in DNA: TGTGCCTGGGGCGAACGCCGGACAGGGTGGCGCGAAAAACTGTTTTTT. Translation: CAWGERRTGWREKLFF.

This clone was detected once. The chain employs TRBV19 and TRBJ1-1, with 8 nucleotides matching TRBD1. The length of the CDR3 is 15 residues. V gave up 8 bases and J gave up 3 bases; unmatched junction bases: 11. Germline CDR1 LNHDA, CDR2 SQIVND (reference sequence). The CDR3 DNA follows: TGTGCCAGTTGGGCTCGTACAGGGGGGGACACTGAAGCTTTCTTT. It yields the protein CASWARTGGDTEAFF.

CDR3 residues: CASSRVGGSYEQYF. Here the CDR3 DNA reads TGTGCCAGCAGTAGGGTCGGAGGGTCCTACGAGCAGTACTTC. This chain connects TRBV28 to TRBJ2-7, with D perhaps matching TRBD2 (6 bases). The CDR3 is 14 residues long. CDR1 is MDHEN, CDR2 SYDVKM, per germline. The V and J ends lost 5 bases and 1 base respectively, with 12 bases between them.

The gene calls are TRBV2 and TRBJ2-1; D remains unclear. V lost 8 bases and J lost 5, with 16 bases in between. Germline CDR1 is SNHLY and CDR2 is FYNNEI. CDR3 size: 14 residues. CDR3 loop: CASYSAKTNNEQFF. The CDR3, as DNA: TGTGCCAGCTACTCCGCTAAAACGAACAATGAGCAGTTCTTC.

The chain couples TRBV9 to TRBJ2-7, with D hard to call. The CDR3 spans 14 residues. V shed 0 bases and J shed 2 bases, with 9 bases lying between them. From germline, CDR1 is SGDLS and CDR2 YYNGEE. DNA of the CDR3: TGTGCCAGCAGCGTAGGCGGCTTGACCTACGAGCAGTACTTC. It is translated as CASSVGGLTYEQYF.

V is TRBV7-6 and J is TRBJ1-3, with D perhaps TRBD1 (5 bases). The germline CDR1 and CDR2 sequences are SGHVS and FNYEAQ. The CDR3 is 17 residues long. Trimming removed 3 bases from V and 0 bases from J, with 15 bases in between. CDR3 DNA: TGTGCCAGCAGCTTTAGTGATGGAGACAGCTCTGGAAACACCATATATTTT. Translation gives CASSFSDGDSSGNTIYF.

The chain links TRBV5-1 to TRBJ1-5, with a weak D call TRBD1 (6 bases). V lost 4 bases and J lost 4, with 15 bases in between. Germline values: CDR1 SGHRS, CDR2 YFSETQ. The CDR3 extends over 15 amino acids. CDR3 amino acids: CASSTTGLSNQPQHF. CDR3 nucleotide sequence: TGCGCCAGCAGCACAACAGGGTTGAGTAATCAGCCCCAGCATTTT.

The chain couples TRBV5-4 to TRBJ1-5; D is unclear. The CDR3 spans 15 residues. Trimming stripped 0 bases from V and 1 base from J, with 8 bases between. Germline V gives CDR1 SGHNT, CDR2 YYREEE (reference sequence). The CDR3 DNA reads TGTGCCAGCAGCTTGGGACCCAGCAGCAATCAGCCCCAGCATTTT. Translation gives CASSLGPSSNQPQHF.

The CDR3 DNA sequence: TGTGCCAGCAGTGAAAGAATTCGAGAGAGCAATCAGCCCCAGCATTTT. As protein: CASSERIRESNQPQHF. The rearrangement uses TRBV2 and TRBJ1-5; no reliable D call. V lost 2 bases, J lost 1 base, and 12 bases lay in between. The CDR3 has 16 amino acids. Germline CDR1 reads SNHLY; CDR2 reads FYNNEI.

This clone was recorded only once. V is TRBV28 and J is TRBJ1-2, with D possibly TRBD1 on 6 matching bases. The CDR3 totals 12 residues. V lost 6 bases, J lost 4 bases, and 9 bases lay in between. Germline lookup yields CDR1 MDHEN and CDR2 SYDVKM. The CDR3 reads CASRQGSYGYTF. The CDR3, as DNA: TGTGCCAGCAGACAGGGTTCCTATGGCTACACCTTC.

This chain connects TRBV24-1 to TRBJ1-2; 8 bases fit TRBD1. V lost 1 base to trimming and J lost 3 bases; unmatched junction nucleotides: 12. Germline V gene lookup returns CDR1 KGHDR and CDR2 SFDVKD. The CDR3 consists of 18 residues. CDR3: CATSDFGGGQDLHYGYTF. CDR3 bases: TGTGCCACCAGTGATTTTGGGGGGGGACAGGACCTCCACTATGGCTACACCTTC.

The chain combines TRBV19 with TRBJ2-4; D is ambiguous. Trimming cost V 7 bases and J 0 bases, with 4 bases left between them. The CDR3 has 12 residues. Per the germline V gene, CDR1 is LNHDA and CDR2 is SQIVND (reference sequence). The CDR3 here is CASTGAKNIQYF. The CDR3 nucleotides read TGTGCCAGTACGGGAGCCAAAAACATTCAGTACTTC. Together with reference TRBV19 and TRBJ2-4, the CDR3 gives the full variable domain: DGGITQSPKYLFRKEGQNVTLSCEQNLNHDAMYWYRQDPGQGLRLIYYSQIVNDFQKGDIAEGYSVSREKKESFPLTVTSAQKNPTAFYLCASTGAKNIQYFGAGTRLSVL.

This rearrangement joins TRBV6-5 to TRBJ1-5; TRBD1 is a possible D gene (6 bases). CDR1 and CDR2 (germline): MNHEY, SVGAGI. Trimming removed 7 bases from V and 0 bases from J, with 13 bases in between. CDR3 size: 15 residues. CDR3 bases: TGTGCCAGCAAAGTGACAGGCTATAGCAATCAGCCCCAGCATTTT. It specifies CASKVTGYSNQPQHF.

This chain connects TRBV2 to TRBJ1-5; D remains unclear. CDR3 length: 14 residues. V shed 7 bases and J shed 1 base, with 11 bases lying between them. Looked up from germline, CDR1 is SNHLY and CDR2 is FYNNEI. CDR3: CASNWEGSNQPQHF. DNA for the CDR3: TGTGCCAGCAATTGGGAGGGAAGCAATCAGCCCCAGCATTTT.

J is TRBJ1-3 and V is TRBV5-1, with D tentatively TRBD1 (5 bases). Looked up from germline, CDR1 is SGHRS and CDR2 is YFSETQ. V was shortened by 0 bases and J by 0 bases, with 7 bases between the two germline ends. The length of the CDR3 is 15 residues. The CDR3 loop is CASSLADSSGNTIYF. The CDR3 DNA sequence: TGCGCCAGCAGCTTGGCCGACAGCTCTGGAAACACCATATATTTT. Full variable domain (outside the CDR3, taken from reference TRBV5-1 and TRBJ1-3): KAGVTQTPRYLIKTRGQQVTLSCSPISGHRSVSWYQQTPGQGLQFLFEYFSETQRNKGNFPGRFSGRQFSNSRSEMNVSTLELGDSALYLCASSLADSSGNTIYFGEGSWLTVV.

This chain uses TRBV21-1 with TRBJ2-5; the table gives TRBD1 as D, unverified against the DNA. TRBV21-1 constitutes a pseudogene. The CDR3 covers 15 residues. The CDR3 bases are TGTGCCAGCAGCCCCCGGCTGTGGGCGCAAGAGACCCAGTACTTC. Translation: CASSPRLWAQETQYF.

The chain is built from TRBV12-3 or TRBV12-4 and TRBJ2-3; D not resolved. Deletions cut 7 bases from V and 7 bases from J, with 12 bases between. The CDR3 has 12 residues. As DNA, the CDR3 is TGTGCCAGCACCCAGGTGGAGAATACGCAGTATTTT. Its translation: CASTQVENTQYF.

The chain employs TRBV6-2 or TRBV6-3 and TRBJ1-1, with D perhaps matching TRBD1 (5 bases). Trimming removed 0 bases at V and 7 bases at J, with 12 bases between. Germline CDR1 MNHEY, CDR2 SVGEGT. The CDR3 length is 14 residues. This CDR3 reads CASSYSSPRGEAFF. The CDR3 DNA reads TGTGCCAGCAGTTACTCGTCACCAAGGGGTGAAGCTTTCTTT.

V gene TRBV11-2 combines with J gene TRBJ2-5, with 7 bases matching TRBD2. Looked up from germline, CDR1 is SGHAT and CDR2 is FQNNGV. CDR3 length: 14 amino acids. Trimming cost V 1 base and J 4 bases; bases outside gene matches: 3. Here the CDR3 reads CASSLGGGGETQYF. The DNA for the CDR3 is TGTGCCAGCAGCTTAGGCGGGGGAGGAGAGACCCAGTACTTC.

This clone was seen a single time. The rearrangement joins TRBV10-1 to TRBJ1-1; D unclear. Trimming pared 2 bases from V and 3 bases from J, leaving 7 bases between. CDR1 and CDR2 (germline): WNHNN, SYGVQD (reference sequence). The CDR3 extends over 13 amino acids. The CDR3 here is CASSETRYTEAFF. The CDR3 DNA sequence: TGCGCCAGCAGTGAGACGAGGTACACTGAAGCTTTCTTT.

The chain employs TRBV25-1 and TRBJ2-2; the D gene is possibly TRBD2 (6 bases). This CDR3 has 18 residues. Germline values: CDR1 MGHDK, CDR2 SYGVNS. The ends were cut back, 0 bases at V and 1 base at J, with 15 bases in the middle. CDR3 loop: CASSEYMGGGVNTGELFF. The CDR3 DNA reads as TGTGCCAGCAGTGAATACATGGGCGGCGGGGTGAACACCGGGGAGCTGTTTTTT.

The gene calls are TRBV5-1 and TRBJ1-1; D not certain. Between the trimmed V and J ends, which lost 0 bases and 4 bases, there was a span of 7 bases. The length of the CDR3 is 13 residues. CDR1 and CDR2 (germline): SGHRS, YFSETQ. CDR3 sequence: CASSLAAGTEAFF. CDR3 coding DNA: TGCGCCAGCAGCTTGGCGGCGGGCACTGAAGCTTTCTTT.

The CDR3 DNA reads as TGTGCCAGCAGCCTGTGGCGGCCGGGGGCGGATACGCAGTATTTT. Protein sequence: CASSLWRPGADTQYF. V is TRBV11-2 and J is TRBJ2-3; possibly TRBD1 or TRBD2 for D (6 bases each). Trimming stripped 5 bases from V and 6 bases from J, with 18 bases between. Germline CDR1 is SGHAT and CDR2 is FQNNGV. CDR3 length equals 15 residues.

This chain links TRBV19 with TRBJ2-7, with TRBD2 matching over 13 bases. This CDR3 has 13 amino acids. In germline, CDR1 is LNHDA, CDR2 SQIVND (reference sequence). The V gene end was trimmed by 6 bases and the J gene end by 10 bases; junction bases not matched to a gene: 6. This CDR3 is CASRSGLAGKQYF. The CDR3 bases are TGTGCCAGTAGGTCGGGACTAGCGGGGAAACAGTACTTC.

The V call is TRBV3-1 (or the pseudogene TRBV3-2), the J call TRBJ1-4; no reliable D call. This CDR3 comprises 15 residues. Between the trimmed V and J ends, which lost 4 bases and 5 bases, there was a span of 14 bases. Germline lookup yields CDR1 LGHDT and CDR2 YNNKEL (reference sequence). This CDR3 is CASSPTESLNEKLFF. The CDR3 DNA sequence: TGTGCCAGCAGCCCCACAGAGTCCTTAAATGAAAAACTGTTTTTT.

J is TRBJ2-5 and V is TRBV7-9, with a weak D call TRBD1 (6 bases). Trimming removed 3 bases at V and 4 bases at J, with 18 bases between. This CDR3 has 16 residues. The germline V gene encodes CDR1 SEHNR and CDR2 FQNEAQ (reference sequence). For the CDR3, the DNA is TGTGCCAGCAGCTTCCCCGGCGGGCAGGGGATAGAGACCCAGTACTTC. This codes for CASSFPGGQGIETQYF.

At least ten counts were recorded for this clone. V and J are TRBV10-3 and TRBJ1-6, with D uncertain. V was trimmed by 6 bases and J by 0 bases, leaving 9 bases between them. The CDR3 spans 15 residues. From germline, CDR1 is ENHRY and CDR2 SYGVKD. CDR3 region: CAIRVESSYNSPLHF. CDR3 coding DNA: TGTGCCATCAGGGTCGAATCCTCCTATAATTCACCCCTCCACTTT.

The V and J genes are TRBV10-2 and TRBJ1-2, with a possible D match to TRBD1 (6 bases). Trimming pared 4 bases from V and 6 bases from J, leaving 15 bases between. Germline values: CDR1 WSHSY, CDR2 SAAADI. The CDR3 has 14 residues. The CDR3 sequence: CASSVDRRSNGYTF. The CDR3 nucleotides read TGCGCCAGCAGTGTCGACAGGCGGTCCAATGGCTACACCTTC.

The chain is built from TRBV19 and TRBJ1-2; no clear D gene. Per germline, CDR1 LNHDA and CDR2 SQIVND (reference sequence). The CDR3 loop spans 15 amino acids. The V end lost 5 bases, the J end lost 3 bases, and 16 bases lay between the germline ends. CDR3 residues: CASSQVGGLDYGYTF. Written as DNA, the CDR3 is TGTGCCAGTAGTCAAGTCGGCGGTCTGGACTATGGCTACACCTTC. The full variable domain, completed using reference TRBV19 and TRBJ1-2, is DGGITQSPKYLFRKEGQNVTLSCEQNLNHDAMYWYRQDPGQGLRLIYYSQIVNDFQKGDIAEGYSVSREKKESFPLTVTSAQKNPTAFYLCASSQVGGLDYGYTFGSGTRLTVV.